This T cell receptor (beta chain) is from a study of cytotoxic CD8 clonotypes in ibrutinib-treated CLL. V lost 4 bases to trimming and J lost 3 bases, with 15 bases between them. The CDR3 contains 14 residues. Germline loops: CDR1 SQVTM, CDR2 ANQGSEA. Repertoires were generated with immunoSEQ multiplex PCR, while TCRdb's copy carries only in-frame clones and drops some. The sample includes approximately 350,000 clones, roughly 71% of them seen just once. To note about this clone: Its specificity is unknown.

Findings and limits, study-wide: Against age-matched healthy donors, baseline clonality ran higher and tracked circulating CD8+ T-cell counts.

This sequence was found in a human donor with chronic lymphocytic leukemia. J is TRBJ2-5 and V is TRBV29-1; D is perhaps TRBD2 (6 bases). The sample was PBMCs, taken after 36 months of ibrutinib treatment. The CDR3 bases are TGCAGCGTTGGGTCGCGGGGACCGAAAGAGACCCAGTACTTC. Translation gives CSVGSRGPKETQYF.